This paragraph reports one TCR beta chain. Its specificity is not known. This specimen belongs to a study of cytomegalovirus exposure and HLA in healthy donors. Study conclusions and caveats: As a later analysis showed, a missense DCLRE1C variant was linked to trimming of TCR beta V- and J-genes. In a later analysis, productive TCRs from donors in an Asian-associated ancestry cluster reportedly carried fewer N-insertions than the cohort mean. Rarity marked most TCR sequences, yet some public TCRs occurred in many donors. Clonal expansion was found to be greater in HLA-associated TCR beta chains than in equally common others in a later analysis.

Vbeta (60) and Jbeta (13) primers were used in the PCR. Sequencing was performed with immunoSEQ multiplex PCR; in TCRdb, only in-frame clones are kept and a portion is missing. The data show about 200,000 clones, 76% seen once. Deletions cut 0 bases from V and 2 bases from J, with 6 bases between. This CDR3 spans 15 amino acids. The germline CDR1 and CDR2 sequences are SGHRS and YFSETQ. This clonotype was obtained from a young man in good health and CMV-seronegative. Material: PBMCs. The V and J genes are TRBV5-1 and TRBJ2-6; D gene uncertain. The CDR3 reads CASSLDSPGANVLTF. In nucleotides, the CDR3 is TGCGCCAGCAGCTTGGACAGCCCTGGGGCCAACGTCCTGACTTTC.